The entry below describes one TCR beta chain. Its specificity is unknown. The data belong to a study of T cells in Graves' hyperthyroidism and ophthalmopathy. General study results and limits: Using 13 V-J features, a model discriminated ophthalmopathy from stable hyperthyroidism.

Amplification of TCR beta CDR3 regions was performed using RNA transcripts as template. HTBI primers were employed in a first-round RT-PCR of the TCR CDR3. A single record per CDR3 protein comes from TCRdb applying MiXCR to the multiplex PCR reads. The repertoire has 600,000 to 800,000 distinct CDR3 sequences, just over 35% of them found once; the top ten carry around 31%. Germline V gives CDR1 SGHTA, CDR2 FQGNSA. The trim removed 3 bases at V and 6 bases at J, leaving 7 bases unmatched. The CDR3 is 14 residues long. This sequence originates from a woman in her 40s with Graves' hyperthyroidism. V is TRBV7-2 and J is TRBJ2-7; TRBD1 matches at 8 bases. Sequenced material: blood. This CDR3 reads CASSFAGGGIEQYF. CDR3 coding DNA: TGTGCCAGCAGCTTTGCAGGGGGCGGAATCGAGCAGTACTTC.